This T cell receptor (beta chain) stems from a study of glioma-infiltrating T cells. Using RNA template, CDR3s of TCR alpha and beta were amplified with iRepertoire arm-PCR. TCRdb independently ran MiXCR on the multiplex PCR reads; one entry per CDR3 protein. The sample has about 140,000 distinct CDR3 sequences; roughly two fifths are singletons. This clonotype appeared once. V lost 3 bases and J lost 7; bases outside the gene matches: 9. The CDR3 contains 14 residues. Germline V gene sequence: CDR1 KGHSH, CDR2 LQKENI. Sequencing used glioma tissue, nonneoplastic brain tissue, or PBMCs (not recorded which). The J gene is TRBJ2-7, the V gene TRBV18; 7 nucleotides match TRBD1. The receptor was isolated from a human donor with low-grade glioma or glioblastoma, undergoing nonglioma brain surgery, or in good health (not recorded which). The CDR3 DNA reads as TGTGCCAGCTCACCCAAGACAGGGACGGGGGAGCAGTACTTC. Protein: CASSPKTGTGEQYF.